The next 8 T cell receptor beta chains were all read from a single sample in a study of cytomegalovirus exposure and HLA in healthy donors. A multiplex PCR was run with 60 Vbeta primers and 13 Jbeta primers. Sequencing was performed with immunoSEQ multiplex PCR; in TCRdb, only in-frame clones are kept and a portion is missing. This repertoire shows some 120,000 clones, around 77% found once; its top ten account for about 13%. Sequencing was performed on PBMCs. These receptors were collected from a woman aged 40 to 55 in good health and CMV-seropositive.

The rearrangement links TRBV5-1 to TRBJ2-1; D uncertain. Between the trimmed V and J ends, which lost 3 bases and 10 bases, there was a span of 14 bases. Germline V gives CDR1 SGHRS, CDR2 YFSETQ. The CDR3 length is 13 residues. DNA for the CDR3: TGCGCCAGCAGCTCGTTTCCGGTTCTAGAGCAGTTCTTC. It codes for CASSSFPVLEQFF.

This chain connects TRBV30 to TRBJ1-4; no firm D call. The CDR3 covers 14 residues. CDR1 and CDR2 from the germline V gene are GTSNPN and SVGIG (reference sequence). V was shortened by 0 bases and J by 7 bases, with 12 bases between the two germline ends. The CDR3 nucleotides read TGTGCCTGGAGTGTAGGGCTGGGGAGTGAAAAACTGTTTTTT. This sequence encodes CAWSVGLGSEKLFF.

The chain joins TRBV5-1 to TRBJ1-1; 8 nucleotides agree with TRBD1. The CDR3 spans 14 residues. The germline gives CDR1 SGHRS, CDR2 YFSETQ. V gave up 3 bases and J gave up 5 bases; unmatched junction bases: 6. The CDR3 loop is CASSWGQVGTEAFF. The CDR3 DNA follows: TGCGCCAGCAGCTGGGGACAGGTGGGAACTGAAGCTTTCTTT.

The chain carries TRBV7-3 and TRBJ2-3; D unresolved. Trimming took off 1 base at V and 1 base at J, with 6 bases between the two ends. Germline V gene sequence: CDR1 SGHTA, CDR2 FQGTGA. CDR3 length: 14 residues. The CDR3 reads CASSLRRGTDTQYF. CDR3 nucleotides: TGTGCCAGCAGCTTAAGGAGAGGCACAGATACGCAGTATTTT.

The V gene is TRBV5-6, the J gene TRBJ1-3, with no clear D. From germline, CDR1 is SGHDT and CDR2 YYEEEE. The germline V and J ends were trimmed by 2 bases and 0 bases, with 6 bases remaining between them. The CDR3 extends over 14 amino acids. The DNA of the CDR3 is TGTGCCAGCAGCTTTGGGCTCTCTGGAAACACCATATATTTT. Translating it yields CASSFGLSGNTIYF.

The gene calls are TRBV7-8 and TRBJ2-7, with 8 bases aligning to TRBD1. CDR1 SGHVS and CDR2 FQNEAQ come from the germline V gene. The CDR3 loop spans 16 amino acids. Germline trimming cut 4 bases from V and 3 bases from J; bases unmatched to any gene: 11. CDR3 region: CASSSPAWDRSYEQYF. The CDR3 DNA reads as TGTGCCAGCAGCTCCCCGGCCTGGGACAGGAGCTACGAGCAGTACTTC.

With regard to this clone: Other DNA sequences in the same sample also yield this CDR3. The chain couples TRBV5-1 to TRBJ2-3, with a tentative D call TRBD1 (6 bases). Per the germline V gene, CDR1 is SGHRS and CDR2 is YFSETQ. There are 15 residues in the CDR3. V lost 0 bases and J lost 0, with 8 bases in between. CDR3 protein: CASSLDGTSTDTQYF. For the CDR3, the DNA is TGCGCCAGCAGCTTGGATGGGACAAGCACAGATACGCAGTATTTT.

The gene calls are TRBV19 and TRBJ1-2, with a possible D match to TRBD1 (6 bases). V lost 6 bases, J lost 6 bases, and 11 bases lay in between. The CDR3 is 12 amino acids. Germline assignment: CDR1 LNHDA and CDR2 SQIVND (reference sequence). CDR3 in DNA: TGTGCCAGTAGCAAATACAGGGATGGCTACACCTTC. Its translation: CASSKYRDGYTF.